The clone carrying this T cell receptor (beta chain) was recorded at least ten times. As yet, its antigen is unknown. This sample is part of a study of T cells in Graves' hyperthyroidism and ophthalmopathy. Whole-study context: At initial diagnosis, before any treatment had begun, peripheral blood was obtained. General study findings and limits: In the blood, most expanded thyroid clonotypes above 0.001 appeared as well.

Patients affected by ophthalmopathy presented a Clinical Activity Score of at least 3, a NOSPECS grade of at least 4, and disease duration below 3 months. Patients having uncontrolled infection, another autoimmune disease, pregnancy or lactation were not included. There are 14 residues in the CDR3. Trimming took off 7 bases at V and 5 bases at J, with 21 bases between the two ends. Germline V gene data show CDR1 as SQVTM and CDR2 as ANQGSEA. Researchers amplified the TCR beta CDR3 regions from RNA transcripts. In the first-round RT-PCR of the TCR CDR3, the HTBI primer set was used. Using its own MiXCR run on the multiplex PCR reads, TCRdb lists one record per CDR3 protein. Of 300,000 to 400,000 distinct CDR3 sequences listed, roughly 15% are singletons.

Sequenced material: blood. The chain employs TRBV29-1 and TRBJ2-7; D uncertain. The sequence was collected from a woman aged 25 to 39 with Graves' ophthalmopathy. The CDR3 loop reads CSATRGSGFNEQYF. The CDR3 nucleotides read TGCAGCGCTACCCGAGGATCCGGGTTTAACGAGCAGTACTTC.